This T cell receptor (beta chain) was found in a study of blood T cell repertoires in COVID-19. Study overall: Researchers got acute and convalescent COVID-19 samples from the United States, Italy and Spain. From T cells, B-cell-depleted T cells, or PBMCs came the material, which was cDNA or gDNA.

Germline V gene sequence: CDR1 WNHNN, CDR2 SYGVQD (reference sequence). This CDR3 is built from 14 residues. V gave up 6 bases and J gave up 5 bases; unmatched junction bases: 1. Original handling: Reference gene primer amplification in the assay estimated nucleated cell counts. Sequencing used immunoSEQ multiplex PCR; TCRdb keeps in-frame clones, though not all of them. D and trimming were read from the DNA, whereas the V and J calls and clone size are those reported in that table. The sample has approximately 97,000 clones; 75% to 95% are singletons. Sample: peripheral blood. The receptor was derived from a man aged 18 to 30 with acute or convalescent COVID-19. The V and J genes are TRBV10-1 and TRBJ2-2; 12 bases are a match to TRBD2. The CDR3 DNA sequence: TGCGCCAGCAGGACTAGCGGGAGAACCGGGGAGCTGTTTTTT. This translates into CASRTSGRTGELFF.